This T cell receptor (beta chain) derives from a study of cytomegalovirus exposure and HLA in healthy donors. Findings and limits, study-wide: As a later analysis showed, a missense DCLRE1C variant was linked to trimming of TCR beta V- and J-genes. Among TCR beta chains, those listed as cytomegalovirus-associated numbered under 200.

About this clone itself: Its matching antigen is unknown.

Researchers ran the PCR with 60 Vbeta and 13 Jbeta primers. Libraries were prepared by immunoSEQ multiplex PCR; TCRdb keeps only in-frame clonotypes and omits some of them. The sample gives more than 95,000 clones, 60% to 80% of which show up once; under 3.5% is in the top ten. V lost 6 bases and J lost 6; bases outside the gene matches: 15. This CDR3 is 18 amino acids long. The germline gives CDR1 MDHEN, CDR2 SYDVKM. The chain links TRBV28 to TRBJ2-3; the match to TRBD2 covers 13 bases. The sample comprised PBMCs. The clonotype comes from a woman aged 45-60 years in good health and CMV-seronegative. The CDR3 bases are TGTGCCAGCAGCCACGGACTAGCGGGAGTGGCTGTGTTGGATACGCAGTATTTT. Amino acids: CASSHGLAGVAVLDTQYF.